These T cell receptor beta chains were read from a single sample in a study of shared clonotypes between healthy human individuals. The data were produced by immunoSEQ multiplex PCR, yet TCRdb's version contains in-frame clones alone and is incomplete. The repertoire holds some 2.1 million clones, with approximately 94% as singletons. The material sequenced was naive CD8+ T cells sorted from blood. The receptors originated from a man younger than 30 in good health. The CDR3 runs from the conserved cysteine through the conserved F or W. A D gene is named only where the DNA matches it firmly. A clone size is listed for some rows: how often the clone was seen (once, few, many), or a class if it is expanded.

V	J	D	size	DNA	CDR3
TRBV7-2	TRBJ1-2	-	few	TGTGCCAGCAGCACGGACACCTATGGCTACACCTTC	CASSTDTYGYTF
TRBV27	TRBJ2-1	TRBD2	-	TGTGCCAGCAGTGCCCCTAGCGGAACCTACAATGAGCAGTTCTTC	CASSAPSGTYNEQFF
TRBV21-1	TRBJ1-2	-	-	TGTGCCAGCAGTACAGGGTACTACTATGGCTACACCTTC	CASSTGYYYGYTF
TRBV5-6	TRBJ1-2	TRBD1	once	TGTGCCAGCAGTTTCGGGACAGGGGGCGTGAGCTACACCTTC	CASSFGTGGVSYTF
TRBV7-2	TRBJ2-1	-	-	TGTGCCAGCAGCTTAATCCACAGCTCCTACAATGAGCAGTTCTTC	CASSLIHSSYNEQFF
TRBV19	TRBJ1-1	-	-	TGTGCCAGTAGTATAGCGGGGGGATCTGAAGCTTTCTTT	CASSIAGGSEAFF
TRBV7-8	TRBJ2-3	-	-	TGTGCCAGCAGCTTAGCGTGGGGGCCGACAGATACGCAGTATTTT	CASSLAWGPTDTQYF
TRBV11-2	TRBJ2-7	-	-	TGTGCCAGCAGCTCGACCGCGAGGTACGAGCAGTACTTC	CASSSTARYEQYF
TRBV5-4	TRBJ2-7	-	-	TGTGCCAGCAGCCGCGGGACACCTTCCGACGAGCAGTACTTC	CASSRGTPSDEQYF
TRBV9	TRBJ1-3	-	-	TGTGCCAGCAGCGATACGATTACAGGGATCTCTGGAAACACCATATATTTT	CASSDTITGISGNTIYF
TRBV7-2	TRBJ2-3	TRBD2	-	TGTGCCAGCAGCTTGCCTTCGGGACTAGCGGTAGATACGCAGTATTTT	CASSLPSGLAVDTQYF
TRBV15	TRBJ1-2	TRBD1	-	TGTGCCACCAGCAGTGTACTTTTGGTAGGACAGGACTATGGCTACACCTTC	CATSSVLLVGQDYGYTF
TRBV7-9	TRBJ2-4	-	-	TGTGCCAGCAGCTTAGAGGTTCAGGGAAGTGTCAAAAACATTCAGTACTTC	CASSLEVQGSVKNIQYF
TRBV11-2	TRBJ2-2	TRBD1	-	TGTGCCAGCACCCCGTTTGGTACAGGGGTATACACCGGGGAGCTGTTTTTT	CASTPFGTGVYTGELFF
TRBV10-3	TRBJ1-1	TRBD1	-	TGTGCCATCAGTGAGTCTGTCGGGCAGGGGGTCTTAGCTTTCTTT	CAISESVGQGVLAFF
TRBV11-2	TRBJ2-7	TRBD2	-	TGTGCCAGCAGCGATCCCAAGCCCGGGGGGTACTCCTACGAGCAGTACTTC	CASSDPKPGGYSYEQYF
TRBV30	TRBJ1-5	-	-	TGTGCCTGGAGTGAAGATACAGGGAATCAGCCCCAGCATTTT	CAWSEDTGNQPQHF
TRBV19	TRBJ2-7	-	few	TGTGCCAGCAGGAACAGGGACGGGTCCTACGAGCAGTACTTC	CASRNRDGSYEQYF
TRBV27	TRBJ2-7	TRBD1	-	TGTGCCAGCAGTTTCGTTGGGACAGGGGGTGGCGAGCAGTACTTC	CASSFVGTGGGEQYF
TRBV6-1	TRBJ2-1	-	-	TGTGCCAGCAGATTGACGGACTCCTACAATGAGCAGTTCTTC	CASRLTDSYNEQFF
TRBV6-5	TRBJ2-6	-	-	TGTGCCAGCAGTTATTCCAGGGCTGGGGCCAACGTCCTGACTTTC	CASSYSRAGANVLTF
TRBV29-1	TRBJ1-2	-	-	TGCAGCGTCGGAATGGGTGGCTACACCTTC	CSVGMGGYTF
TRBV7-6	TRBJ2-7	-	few	TGTGCCAGCAGCTTAGGATCGGGACCCTACGAGCAGTACTTC	CASSLGSGPYEQYF
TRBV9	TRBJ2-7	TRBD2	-	TGTGCCAGCAGCGTTAGCGGGACTACTTACGAGCAGTACTTC	CASSVSGTTYEQYF
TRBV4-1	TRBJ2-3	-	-	TGCGCCAGCAGCCAAGTTCCAGCGGTAAGCACAGATACGCAGTATTTT	CASSQVPAVSTDTQYF
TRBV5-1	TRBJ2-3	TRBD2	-	TGCGCCAGCAGCAAACGAGCGGGGAGTAGCACAGATACGCAGTATTTT	CASSKRAGSSTDTQYF
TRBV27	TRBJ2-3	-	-	TGTGCCAGCACCCCTATTGGTGTAGTATTCACAGATACGCAGTATTTT	CASTPIGVVFTDTQYF
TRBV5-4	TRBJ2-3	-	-	TGTGCCAGCAGCTCCACGGGGGAGTTGCCCACAGATACGCAGTATTTT	CASSSTGELPTDTQYF
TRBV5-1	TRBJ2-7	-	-	TGCGCCAGCAGCTTCGGTCTCTCCTACGAGCAGTACTTC	CASSFGLSYEQYF
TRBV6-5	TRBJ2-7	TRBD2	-	TGTGCCAGCAGTTACGGGGTTGTGGGGGGGTACGAGCAGTACTTC	CASSYGVVGGYEQYF
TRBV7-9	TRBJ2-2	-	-	TGTGCCAGCAGCTTACCGGGCAGCCCAAGAGGGGAGCTGTTTTTT	CASSLPGSPRGELFF
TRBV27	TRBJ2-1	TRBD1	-	TGTGCCAGCAGTGGCCAGGGGGATCCTGAGCAGTTCTTC	CASSGQGDPEQFF
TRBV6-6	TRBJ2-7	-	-	TGTGCCAGCAGACTACAGGGCTACGAGCAGTACTTC	CASRLQGYEQYF
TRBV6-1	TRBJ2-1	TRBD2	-	TGTGCCAGCAGTGAACAGGCGGGGGGACTAGCGGCTTTGGGCAATGAGCAGTTCTTC	CASSEQAGGLAALGNEQFF
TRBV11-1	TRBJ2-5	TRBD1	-	TGTGCCAGCAGCTTAGCCTGGGTGGGACAGGGCCAAGAGACCCAGTACTTC	CASSLAWVGQGQETQYF
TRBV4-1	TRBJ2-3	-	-	TGCGCCAGCAGCCAAGATGGGGGCTTAGATACGCAGTATTTT	CASSQDGGLDTQYF
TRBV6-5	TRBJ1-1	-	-	TGTGCCAGCAGTTACTGGGGGGGTGACACTGAAGCTTTCTTT	CASSYWGGDTEAFF
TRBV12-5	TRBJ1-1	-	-	TGTGCTAGTGGCCGTACAAGGGCTAGCGACACTGAAGCTTTCTTT	CASGRTRASDTEAFF
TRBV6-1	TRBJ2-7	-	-	TGTGCCAGCAGTGACGCCCCTAGGGGGATCCACGAGCAGTACTTC	CASSDAPRGIHEQYF
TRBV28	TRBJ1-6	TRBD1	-	TGTGCCAGCAGTTTAAGGACAGGGCATAATTCACCCCTCCACTTT	CASSLRTGHNSPLHF
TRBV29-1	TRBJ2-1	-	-	TGCAGCGTTGGAGGCGGGCGGCAGGGCGGGTACAATGAGCAGTTCTTC	CSVGGGRQGGYNEQFF
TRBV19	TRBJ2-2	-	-	TGTGCCAGTAGTATAGCATTCAGCGGGGAGCTGTTTTTT	CASSIAFSGELFF
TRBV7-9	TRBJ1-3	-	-	TGTGCCAGCAGCTTAGAACAGGTCTACTCTGGAAACACCATATATTTT	CASSLEQVYSGNTIYF
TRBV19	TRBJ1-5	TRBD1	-	TGTGCCAGTGGACAGGCAATAGGGCCCCAGCATTTT	CASGQAIGPQHF
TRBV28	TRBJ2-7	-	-	TGTGCCAGCAATCGGACGCCCTACGAGCAGTACTTC	CASNRTPYEQYF